The entry below gives a single T cell receptor beta chain sequence along with its context. Germline CDR1 and CDR2: MNHEY and SVGAGI. V dropped 6 bases and J dropped 1 base, with 6 bases sitting between them. This CDR3 has 13 amino acids. TCRdb analysed the 5' RACE reads with MiXCR anew, one entry per CDR3 protein. This sample has about 36,000 distinct CDR3 sequences; about 7.2% occur once, and the top ten carry roughly 28%. This record comes from a study of spatial heterogeneity in lung cancer. Time point in this sample: sample taken at primary tumor resection. This clonotype originated in a female donor with early-stage non-small cell lung cancer. The V call is TRBV6-5, the J call TRBJ2-2; D gene ambiguous. Source: PBMCs, taken at surgery. The CDR3 region is CASRGRNTGELFF. DNA for the CDR3: TGTGCCAGCAGAGGACGGAACACCGGGGAGCTGTTTTTT.